A single sample is the source of the 21 T cell receptor beta chains below, sequenced in a study of T cell repertoires in cytomegalovirus infection. TCRdb recomputed calls from the reads with MiXCR, one row per CDR3 protein. The sample yields around 530,000 distinct CDR3 sequences, around a quarter seen once. Sequenced: PBMCs. The source is a human donor in good health (CMV status not recorded). Some clones in this sample may be carry-over from other donors' samples.

V usage is TRBV6-1 and J usage is TRBJ1-1; weak D call: TRBD1 (6 bases). In germline, CDR1 is MNHNS, CDR2 SASEGT. V gave up 5 bases and J gave up 1 base, with 20 bases separating them. This CDR3 region has 17 residues. The CDR3 region is CASSPPLTGTGNTEAFF. DNA for the CDR3: TGTGCCAGCAGTCCGCCCCTAACAGGGACGGGGAACACTGAAGCTTTCTTT.

Note on this clonotype: A much larger clonotype is one base distant, so this may be a read error. The chain recombines TRBV7-2 with TRBJ2-3; tentative D call: TRBD2 (7 bases). The CDR3 totals 14 residues. Germline V lookup: CDR1 SGHTA, CDR2 FQGNSA. The V end lost 6 bases, the J end lost 4 bases, and 14 bases lay between the germline ends. CDR3 nucleotide sequence: TGTGCCAGCAGAGGGGGGGGGGGGGCAGATACGCAGTATTTT. It codes for CASRGGGGADTQYF.

The rearrangement uses TRBV6-2 or TRBV6-3 and TRBJ2-7; 10 bases are shared with TRBD2. The CDR3 sequence is 16 residues long. The germline CDR1 and CDR2 sequences are MNHEY and SVGEGT. The V and J ends lost 8 bases and 3 bases, in that order; junction bases with no gene match: 13. The CDR3 sequence: CASGTLSGRADYEQYV. CDR3 bases: TGTGCCAGCGGAACACTCAGCGGGAGGGCCGACTACGAGCAGTACGTC.

There are a few counts of this clonotype. The chain has TRBV20-1 and TRBJ2-5; 7 nucleotides match TRBD1. Germline assignment: CDR1 DFQATT and CDR2 SNEGSKA (reference sequence). This CDR3 region has 15 residues. V trimming: 0 bases; J trimming: 10 bases; junction bases outside the gene matches: 14. The CDR3 nucleotides read TGCAGTGCTAGAGATGGAGACAGGGCTTCCCCGGTCCAGTACTTC. Its protein is CSARDGDRASPVQYF.

This clonotype was recorded a few times. In DNA form, the CDR3 reads TGTGCCAGCAGTCCGCGGCGCCCCGGGGGCAATGAGCAGTTCTTC. Protein: CASSPRRPGGNEQFF. This chain uses TRBV27 with TRBJ2-1; tentatively, D is TRBD2 (6 bases). The CDR3 contains 15 residues. The germline V gene encodes CDR1 MNHEY and CDR2 SMNVEV (reference sequence). Trimming pared 5 bases from V and 6 bases from J, leaving 17 bases between.

The rearrangement uses TRBV12-3 or TRBV12-4 and TRBJ1-2; D is ambiguous. CDR3 length: 14 amino acids. Deletions cut 3 bases from V and 6 bases from J, with 14 bases between. CDR3 residues: CASSLLHRGNGYTF. The CDR3 DNA follows: TGTGCCAGCAGTTTGCTCCACAGAGGGAATGGCTACACCTTC.

This clonotype has at least ten counts. This chain joins TRBV7-2 and TRBJ2-5; D is undetermined. Trimming removed 5 bases from V and 3 bases from J, with 10 bases in between. Germline lookup yields CDR1 SGHTA and CDR2 FQGNSA. The CDR3 has 13 residues. This CDR3 is CASSRALKETQYF. In nucleotides, the CDR3 is TGTGCCAGCAGCCGCGCACTGAAAGAGACCCAGTACTTC.

The V call is TRBV6-5, the J call TRBJ2-1; 10 bases agree with TRBD1. V was pared by 6 bases and J by 8 bases, with 10 bases of the junction left unmatched. CDR3 length: 15 residues. Looked up from germline, CDR1 is MNHEY and CDR2 is SVGAGI. The DNA for the CDR3 is TGTGCCAGCAGACCCGGACAGGGGGGAATTGATGAGCAGTTCTTC. This translates into CASRPGQGGIDEQFF.

This clonotype was picked up many times. V usage is TRBV7-2 and J usage is TRBJ2-2; tentative D call: TRBD1 (5 bases). CDR3 length: 16 residues. The germline V gene has CDR1 SGHTA and CDR2 FQGNSA. Trimming shortened V by 4 bases and J by 1 base, and 13 bases separated the two germline ends. CDR3 sequence reads: CASSSYPRGNTGELFF. CDR3 DNA: TGTGCCAGCAGCTCGTACCCTAGGGGGAACACCGGGGAGCTGTTTTTT. The whole variable domain, remainder taken from reference TRBV7-2 and TRBJ2-2, is GAGVSQSPSNKVTEKGKDVELRCDPISGHTALYWYRQSLGQGLEFLIYFQGNSAPDKSGLPSDRFSAERTGGSVSTLTIQRTQQEDSAVYLCASSSYPRGNTGELFFGEGSRLTVL.

The V gene is TRBV6-5, the J gene TRBJ1-6; D is ambiguous. The V end lost 8 bases, the J end lost 6 bases, and 11 bases lay between the germline ends. CDR1 MNHEY and CDR2 SVGAGI come from the germline V gene. The CDR3 is 13 residues long. CDR3 in amino acids: CASGGRANSPLHF. CDR3 coding DNA: TGTGCCAGCGGAGGGCGGGCTAATTCACCCCTCCACTTT.

In the case of this clonotype: The junction departs from germline at one end; a sequencing error may be responsible. The rearrangement uses TRBV13 and TRBJ2-3; D may be TRBD1 or TRBD2 (6 bases each). CDR3 length: 16 residues. In germline, CDR1 is PRHDT, CDR2 FYEKMQ (reference sequence). The CDR3 is CASSLGGPLRTDTQYF. The CDR3 DNA reads TGTGCCAGCAGCCTAGGGGGGCCTCTACGCACAGATACGCAGTATTTT.

The sample holds many counts of this clonotype. This chain connects TRBV7-8 to TRBJ2-1; 10 bases are a match to TRBD2. This CDR3 contains 17 residues. Germline CDR1 and CDR2: SGHVS and FQNEAQ. The junction had 7 bases not matched to a gene; V was cut back by 5 bases and J by 0 bases. This CDR3 is CASSRGLAASSYNEQFF. The CDR3 DNA reads TGTGCCAGCAGCCGAGGACTAGCGGCTAGCTCCTACAATGAGCAGTTCTTC.

This sequence joins TRBV7-2 and TRBJ2-7, with 10 nucleotides matching TRBD1. The V gene's germline CDR1 is SGHTA and CDR2 FQGNSA. J gave up 6 bases and V 3 bases, and 8 bases lay outside the gene matches. This CDR3 is 15 amino acids long. CDR3 residues: CASSFTGTGAGEQYF. The CDR3 region has the DNA TGTGCCAGCAGCTTTACCGGGACAGGGGCTGGCGAGCAGTACTTC.

This clonotype showed up many times. The rearrangement uses TRBV6-1 and TRBJ2-1; 14 nucleotides match TRBD2. Germline trimming cut 6 bases from V and 0 bases from J; bases unmatched to any gene: 1. Germline V CDR1 and CDR2: MNHNS, SASEGT. This CDR3 has 16 residues. CDR3 protein: CASRGTSGSSYNEQFF. CDR3 DNA: TGTGCCAGCAGGGGGACTAGCGGGAGCTCCTACAATGAGCAGTTCTTC.

This clonotype was detected only a few times. The chain links TRBV12-3 or TRBV12-4 to TRBJ1-1, with D possibly being TRBD1 (6 bases). Trimming cost V 6 bases and J 4 bases, with 12 bases left between them. This CDR3 is built from 13 residues. The CDR3 DNA reads as TGTGCCAGCAGACCAGGGGAAACCACTGAAGCTTTCTTT. Its translation: CASRPGETTEAFF.

The gene calls are TRBV28 and TRBJ2-1; D could derive from TRBD1 or TRBD2 (5 bases each). The CDR3 covers 13 residues. Germline-derived CDR1 and CDR2 are MDHEN and SYDVKM. V shed 7 bases and J shed 8 bases, with 15 bases lying between them. The CDR3: CASNLGTRDEQFF. For the CDR3, the DNA is TGTGCCAGCAACTTGGGGACCCGGGATGAGCAGTTCTTC.

The genes are TRBV28 and TRBJ2-2; 10 bases match TRBD2. CDR1 is MDHEN and CDR2 is SYDVKM in the germline V gene. CDR3 size: 17 residues. Unmatched junction bases numbered 7, after V lost 6 bases and J lost 0 bases. The CDR3 region has the DNA TGTGCCAGCAGCCAAACACTAGCGGGGTCGAACACCGGGGAGCTGTTTTTT. The encoded protein is CASSQTLAGSNTGELFF. Looking up the rest from reference TRBV28 and TRBJ2-2 gives the full variable domain: DVKVTQSSRYLVKRTGEKVFLECVQDMDHENMFWYRQDPGLGLRLIYFSYDVKMKEKGDIPEGYSVSREKKERFSLILESASTNQTSMYLCASSQTLAGSNTGELFFGEGSRLTVL.

This clonotype was detected many times. The chain is built from TRBV7-2 and TRBJ1-5; 8 nucleotides agree with TRBD1. The CDR3 length is 15 residues. Germline loops: CDR1 SGHTA, CDR2 FQGNSA. V shed 7 bases and J 4 bases; nucleotides not matched to a gene: 9. CDR3 protein: CASTVTGAGNQPQHF. The CDR3 bases are TGTGCCAGCACCGTGACAGGGGCCGGGAATCAGCCCCAGCATTTT.

This clonotype was counted ten times or more. This sequence joins TRBV7-2 and TRBJ1-2, with TRBD1 identical over 8 bases. The CDR3 has 16 amino acids. Germline loops: CDR1 SGHTA, CDR2 FQGNSA. The trim removed 2 bases at V and 4 bases at J, leaving 9 bases unmatched. CDR3 amino acids: CASSLTTGGFGYGYTF. The CDR3 coding sequence is TGTGCCAGCAGCTTAACCACAGGGGGTTTCGGCTATGGCTACACCTTC.

The chain is built from TRBV6-6 and TRBJ2-7, with D perhaps matching TRBD1 (6 bases). V lost 5 bases, J lost 6 bases, and 14 bases lay in between. The CDR3 has 13 amino acids. Looked up from germline, CDR1 is MNHNY and CDR2 is SVGAGI (reference sequence). The CDR3 DNA is TGTGCCAGCAGTCACCAGGGGAGTAGCGAGCAGTACGTC. Amino acid sequence: CASSHQGSSEQYV.

The rearrangement uses TRBV18 and TRBJ1-2; the D is unclear. V lost 6 bases to trimming and J lost 4 bases, with 15 bases between them. This CDR3 is built from 14 residues. Germline CDR1 is KGHSH and CDR2 is LQKENI. This CDR3 is CASSFGPTFYGYTF. The CDR3 coding sequence is TGTGCCAGCTCCTTCGGCCCGACATTCTATGGCTACACCTTC.